What follows are 10 T cell receptor beta chains derived from one specimen sequenced in a study of cytomegalovirus exposure and HLA in healthy donors (dated by TCRdb to the late 2010s). The library was built by means of the immunoSEQ multiplex PCR assay. The multiplex PCR relied on a mix of 60 forward primers for TCR Vbeta segments and 13 reverse primers for TCR Jbeta segments. In TCRdb, the immuneACCESS table is reduced to in-frame sequences with V and J assigned. These tables do not hold every clone; where another copy was compared, an unresolved V gene accounts for under half, and the others remain unexplained. The sample table records around 140,000 clones; roughly 76% of these occur just once. Jointly, the top ten make up 1.5% to 2% of the sample. Material: PBMCs. The receptor set was obtained from a female donor in good health and CMV-seronegative.

CDR3 sequence (DNA): TGTGCCAGCAGTGAATGGAGGGTCCAGGGGGGCTATTCGGGTGGCTACACCTTC. Translation gives CASSEWRVQGGYSGGYTF. This chain uses TRBV2 with TRBJ1-2; 7 nucleotides match TRBD1. Germline V CDR1 and CDR2: SNHLY, FYNNEI. The J segment lost 7 bases and the V segment lost 2 bases, leaving 19 bases of the junction unmatched. The CDR3 spans 18 residues. The variable domain in full, completed from reference TRBV2 and TRBJ1-2, reads EPEVTQTPSHQVTQMGQEVILRCVPISNHLYFYWYRQILGQKVEFLVSFYNNEISEKSEIFDDQFSVERPDGSNFTLKIRSTKLEDSAMYFCASSEWRVQGGYSGGYTFGSGTRLTVV.

The chain employs TRBV7-9 and TRBJ1-1; D call uncertain. Trimming cost V 3 bases and J 0 bases, with 11 bases left between them. The CDR3 loop spans 15 amino acids. In germline, CDR1 is SEHNR, CDR2 FQNEAQ (reference sequence). CDR3 DNA sequence: TGTGCCAGCAGCTTCTCAGACACTCTGAACACTGAAGCTTTCTTT. The encoded protein is CASSFSDTLNTEAFF.

This chain joins TRBV9 and TRBJ2-1, with TRBD2 identical over 15 bases. The CDR3 runs 16 residues. Germline assignment: CDR1 SGDLS and CDR2 YYNGEE. J lost 9 bases, V lost 3 bases, and 7 bases had no gene match. Here the CDR3 DNA reads TGTGCCAGCAGCGGGCAAGGGACTAGCGGGGGGATTGAGCAGTTCTTC. It yields the protein CASSGQGTSGGIEQFF.

V usage is TRBV11-2 and J usage is TRBJ1-3; TRBD1 matches 9 bases. J was trimmed by 2 bases and V by 4 bases; bases with no gene match: 15. The length of the CDR3 is 19 residues. Germline CDR1 reads SGHAT; CDR2 reads FQNNGV. Here the CDR3 DNA reads TGTGCCAGCAGCTCCGGGCGGGACAGGGCCGGTTATGCTGGAAACACCATATATTTT. The encoded protein is CASSSGRDRAGYAGNTIYF.

The chain joins TRBV6-4 to TRBJ1-2; 8 bases are a match to TRBD1. There are 16 residues in the CDR3. Germline V gives CDR1 MRHNA, CDR2 SNTAGT. With V trimmed by 3 bases and J by 0 bases, 6 bases remained unmatched. The chain's CDR3 is CASSDTGQGPNYGYTF. CDR3 nucleotide sequence: TGTGCCAGCAGTGATACCGGACAGGGACCTAACTATGGCTACACCTTC.

The rearrangement uses TRBV5-4 and TRBJ2-1; 9 bases line up with TRBD2. The CDR3 sequence is 15 residues long. Germline trimming cut 0 bases from V and 10 bases from J; bases unmatched to any gene: 8. The germline CDR1 and CDR2 sequences are SGHNT and YYREEE (reference sequence). CDR3 coding DNA: TGTGCCAGCAGCTTGGTGAGCGGGAGGAGAAACGAGCAGTTCTTC. This gives the protein CASSLVSGRRNEQFF.

J is TRBJ1-2 and V is TRBV6-5; TRBD1 aligns across 7 bases. Trimming at V came to 4 bases and at J to 6 bases, leaving 5 bases not matched to a gene. The length of the CDR3 is 13 residues. Germline lookup yields CDR1 MNHEY and CDR2 SVGAGI. The CDR3 DNA sequence: TGTGCCAGCAGTTCGACAGGGAGTCATGGCTACACCTTC. Its protein product is CASSSTGSHGYTF.

In this sample, this clone turned up once. The chain joins TRBV30 to TRBJ2-2; 10 bases match TRBD1. J gave up 6 bases and V 4 bases, and 5 bases lay outside the gene matches. Germline assignment: CDR1 GTSNPN and CDR2 SVGIG (reference sequence). This CDR3 spans 14 amino acids. The CDR3 sequence: CAWKGQGEPGELFF. The CDR3 DNA reads as TGTGCCTGGAAAGGACAGGGGGAACCCGGGGAGCTGTTTTTT.

This chain uses TRBV9 with TRBJ2-3; possible D gene TRBD2, 6 bases. V lost 0 bases, J lost 11 bases, and 10 bases lay in between. CDR1 and CDR2 from the germline V gene are SGDLS and YYNGEE. The CDR3 has 12 amino acids. The CDR3 DNA is TGTGCCAGCAGCGTAGGGACCGGGGGGCAGTATTTT. This encodes CASSVGTGGQYF. Variable domain in full (rest from reference TRBV9 and TRBJ2-3): DSGVTQTPKHLITATGQRVTLRCSPRSGDLSVYWYQQSLDQGLQFLIQYYNGEERAKGNILERFSAQQFPDLHSELNLSSLELGDSALYFCASSVGTGGQYFGPGTRLTVL.

The rearrangement links TRBV5-1 to TRBJ2-2, with D perhaps matching TRBD1 (5 bases). Germline-derived CDR1 and CDR2 are SGHRS and YFSETQ. Trimming cost V 4 bases and J 4 bases, with 14 bases left between them. The length of the CDR3 is 15 residues. The CDR3 region has the DNA TGCGCCAGCAGCCCAGAAGGGGCGTCCACCGGGGAGCTGTTTTTT. This gives the protein CASSPEGASTGELFF.